This TCR beta chain was sequenced in a study of chemoradiotherapy in HPV16-positive cancers. V was trimmed by 3 bases and J by 8 bases, leaving 14 bases between them. Per germline, CDR1 MDHEN and CDR2 SYDVKM. The CDR3 is 14 residues long. The data were produced by immunoSEQ multiplex PCR, yet TCRdb's version contains in-frame clones alone and is incomplete. The data hold thousands of clones, with about 89% observed a single time. Repertoires were sampled repeatedly during chemoradiotherapy. The sequenced sample was blood, obtained from a patient who underwent chemoradiotherapy. V gene TRBV28 combines with J gene TRBJ2-1; D remains unclear. The TCR was taken from a human donor with HPV-associated anogenital cancer. CDR3: CASSLPAPVHEQFF. The CDR3 bases are TGTGCCAGCAGTTTGCCGGCCCCGGTTCATGAGCAGTTCTTC.